This note documents a single TCR beta chain sequence. Its antigen is undetermined. The ends were cut back, 0 bases at V and 3 bases at J, with 23 bases in the middle. Germline V CDR1 and CDR2: LGHDT, YNNKEL (reference sequence). The CDR3 extends over 19 amino acids. Extractions gave at least 5.5 micrograms of total RNA per sample. This specimen comes from a study of blood T cells in healthy people across ages. Regarding the study as a whole: Long-lived donors exceeded aged donors in naive CD4+ cells and diversity.

The second PCR ran roughly 6 to 11 cycles with a sample-barcoded 5' primer and J-beta primers. TCRdb redid the calling of the 5' RACE reads with MiXCR, one entry per CDR3 protein. The table includes 1.5 million to 2 million distinct CDR3 sequences, 28% detected once. Material for sequencing was blood. This chain connects TRBV3-1 to TRBJ2-5; D may be TRBD2 (7 bases). The source is a woman aged 25 to 39 in good health. CDR3 in amino acids: CASSQEDLRAGAEKETQYF. In DNA form, the CDR3 reads TGTGCCAGCAGCCAAGAGGACCTTAGGGCGGGGGCCGAGAAAGAGACCCAGTACTTC.